One and the same sample provided the 24 T cell receptor beta chains below, sequenced in a study of shared T cell receptors in the human thymus. Sequencing used immunoSEQ multiplex PCR; TCRdb keeps in-frame clones, though not all of them. The table includes hundreds of thousands of clones, around 87% detected once. Another study also made use of these data, one on human thymus T cells.

Sequencing was performed on thymocytes. The receptors were gathered from a boy less than two years old with a congenital heart defect.

The rearrangement joins TRBV7-2 to TRBJ2-7; TRBD1 matches 7 bases. CDR1 and CDR2 from the germline V gene are SGHTA and FQGNSA. With 5 bases clipped from V and 3 bases from J, the junction kept 10 bases outside the gene matches. The CDR3 runs to 15 residues. The CDR3 here is CASSIPGTVRYEQYF. The CDR3 DNA reads as TGTGCCAGCAGCATCCCCGGGACAGTTCGCTACGAGCAGTACTTC.

V usage is TRBV4-1 and J usage is TRBJ1-2; D gene uncertain. Germline V gene sequence: CDR1 MGHRA, CDR2 YSYEKL. V was cut by 4 bases and J by 0 bases, with 24 bases left in between. CDR3 length: 19 amino acids. CDR3 DNA: TGCGCCAGCAGCCTTAGACTGATAATCAAGGCCATCACTAACTATGGCTACACCTTC. Residues: CASSLRLIIKAITNYGYTF.

The J gene is TRBJ1-4, the V gene TRBV7-9; D unresolved. The V gene lost 3 bases and the J gene lost 4 bases, with 12 bases spanning the gap. Germline CDR1 reads SEHNR; CDR2 reads FQNEAQ (reference sequence). The CDR3 spans 15 residues. The CDR3 DNA follows: TGTGCCAGCAGCTTCGATCGGAACTATAATGAAAAACTGTTTTTT. Residues: CASSFDRNYNEKLFF.

V usage is TRBV11-2 and J usage is TRBJ2-7; D gene unclear. There are 11 residues in the CDR3. V gave up 2 bases and J gave up 6 bases, with 5 bases separating them. Per the germline V gene, CDR1 is SGHAT and CDR2 is FQNNGV. CDR3: CASSLSGEQYF. In nucleotides, the CDR3 is TGTGCCAGCAGCTTATCAGGCGAGCAGTACTTC. Using reference TRBV11-2 and TRBJ2-7 for the parts outside the CDR3, the full variable domain is EAGVAQSPRYKIIEKRQSVAFWCNPISGHATLYWYQQILGQGPKLLIQFQNNGVVDDSQLPKDRFSAERLKGVDSTLKIQPAKLEDSAVYLCASSLSGEQYFGPGTRLTVT.

This clone was observed once. The rearrangement joins TRBV11-1 to TRBJ2-3, with 7 bases that match TRBD2. The CDR3 is made up of 15 amino acids. CDR1 SGHAT and CDR2 FQDESV come from the germline V gene (reference sequence). V lost 2 bases and J lost 0; bases outside the gene matches: 2. The CDR3, as DNA: TGTGCCAGCAGCTTATGGGGGGGGAGCACAGATACGCAGTATTTT. This translates into CASSLWGGSTDTQYF.

The chain employs TRBV7-2 and TRBJ1-1, with D possibly matching TRBD1 (6 bases). V lost 1 base and J lost 9, with 12 bases in between. The CDR3 sequence is 13 residues long. Germline CDR1 SGHTA, CDR2 FQGNSA. In DNA, the CDR3 is TGTGCCAGCAGCTTAGGGACAGCCACAAAAGCTTTCTTT. This sequence encodes CASSLGTATKAFF. The entire variable domain, with the rest obtained from reference TRBV7-2 and TRBJ1-1, is as follows: GAGVSQSPSNKVTEKGKDVELRCDPISGHTALYWYRQSLGQGLEFLIYFQGNSAPDKSGLPSDRFSAERTGGSVSTLTIQRTQQEDSAVYLCASSLGTATKAFFGQGTRLTVV.

The chain uses TRBV5-1 and TRBJ2-1; TRBD1 aligns across 8 bases. Germline CDR1 SGHRS, CDR2 YFSETQ. V was pared by 4 bases and J by 2 bases, with 20 bases of the junction left unmatched. The CDR3 is made up of 20 amino acids. The CDR3 protein is CASSGDRGSGGKGPYNEQFF. DNA for the CDR3: TGCGCCAGCAGCGGAGACAGGGGTTCGGGCGGGAAGGGGCCCTACAATGAGCAGTTCTTC.

The gene calls are TRBV21-1 and TRBJ1-1. TRBV21-1 is tagged as a pseudogene. This CDR3 contains 18 residues. The CDR3 loop is CASSKGGGLLFLNTEAFF. The CDR3 nucleotides are TGTGCCAGCAGCAAAGGCGGGGGCCTCCTTTTTTTGAACACTGAAGCTTTCTTT.

The chain has TRBV5-8 and TRBJ2-7; 12 nucleotides align to TRBD1. This CDR3 is built from 16 residues. The germline CDR1 and CDR2 sequences are SGHTS and YDEGEE. With 3 bases clipped from V and 5 bases from J, the junction kept 9 bases outside the gene matches. The CDR3 coding sequence is TGTGCCAGCAGCTCGTCCCGGGACAGGGGGCTCCACGAGCAGTACTTC. This codes for CASSSSRDRGLHEQYF.

The rearrangement joins TRBV10-3 to TRBJ1-2; no reliable D call. The CDR3 has 12 amino acids. The V gene's germline CDR1 is ENHRY and CDR2 SYGVKD. The V end was cut by 2 bases, the J end by 8 bases, with 9 bases between. The CDR3 nucleotides are TGTGCCATCAGTGAGGGTCGGGTCGGCTACACCTTC. Its translation: CAISEGRVGYTF.

The rearrangement links TRBV27 to TRBJ2-5; unclear D gene. The germline V gene encodes CDR1 MNHEY and CDR2 SMNVEV (reference sequence). V dropped 5 bases and J dropped 4 bases, with 17 bases sitting between them. The CDR3 has 15 residues. This CDR3 is CASSPRSTVGETQYF. CDR3 bases: TGTGCCAGCAGTCCCCGCTCAACAGTAGGAGAGACCCAGTACTTC.

V and J are TRBV6-1 and TRBJ2-2; 8 bases fit TRBD1. CDR1 MNHNS and CDR2 SASEGT come from the germline V gene. The CDR3 extends over 13 amino acids. With 6 bases clipped from V and 8 bases from J, the junction kept 5 bases outside the gene matches. The CDR3 DNA is TGTGCCAGCAGGACAGGGGCGACAGGGGAGCTGTTTTTT. Its protein product is CASRTGATGELFF.

The chain joins TRBV7-9 to TRBJ2-1; D might be TRBD2 (6 bases). Deletions cut 5 bases from V and 2 bases from J, with 16 bases between. This CDR3 comprises 16 residues. In germline, CDR1 is SEHNR, CDR2 FQNEAQ (reference sequence). In nucleotides, the CDR3 is TGTGCCAGCAGCCCATTCCGGGAGACCCCCTACAATGAGCAGTTCTTC. This codes for CASSPFRETPYNEQFF.

The chain links TRBV7-9 to TRBJ1-2, with 8 bases lining up with TRBD1. V shed 1 base and J 8 bases; nucleotides not matched to a gene: 3. This CDR3 region has 13 residues. CDR1 SEHNR and CDR2 FQNEAQ come from the germline V gene (reference sequence). Here the CDR3 reads CASSLGYRGGYTF. The CDR3 region has the DNA TGTGCCAGCAGCTTAGGATACAGGGGGGGCTACACCTTC.

The chain is built from TRBV15 and TRBJ1-2; the D gene is possibly TRBD1 (6 bases). This CDR3 has 13 amino acids. V was shortened by 0 bases and J by 8 bases, with 10 bases between the two germline ends. Germline V gene data show CDR1 as LNHNV and CDR2 as YYDKDF (reference sequence). The CDR3 region is CATSRDRGHGYTF. DNA of the CDR3: TGTGCCACCAGCAGAGATCGGGGACACGGCTACACCTTC.

This rearrangement joins TRBV4-1 to TRBJ2-3; possibly TRBD1 for D (6 bases). Germline V gene sequence: CDR1 MGHRA, CDR2 YSYEKL. There are 16 residues in the CDR3. The V gene lost 3 bases and the J gene lost 2 bases, with 15 bases spanning the gap. CDR3: CASSHQGHPLTDTQYF. Here the CDR3 DNA reads TGCGCCAGCAGCCACCAGGGACATCCCCTCACAGATACGCAGTATTTT.

This chain connects TRBV5-6 to TRBJ2-7; TRBD2 matches 10 bases. Germline CDR1 and CDR2: SGHDT and YYEEEE. V lost 1 base and J lost 3; bases outside the gene matches: 1. The CDR3 is made up of 14 amino acids. The CDR3 region is CASSLLAGDYEQYF. The CDR3 bases are TGTGCCAGCAGCTTGCTAGCGGGGGACTACGAGCAGTACTTC.

The chain links TRBV4-2 to TRBJ2-3, with 13 positions matching TRBD2. Germline V CDR1 and CDR2: LGHNA, YNFKEQ. The CDR3 consists of 18 residues. V shed 0 bases and J 3 bases; nucleotides not matched to a gene: 6. The CDR3 region is CASSQDVRLAGGTDTQYF. The CDR3 nucleotides read TGTGCCAGCAGCCAAGATGTGAGACTAGCGGGGGGAACAGATACGCAGTATTTT.

V and J are TRBV27 and TRBJ2-5, with D hard to call. Germline loops: CDR1 MNHEY, CDR2 SMNVEV (reference sequence). The CDR3 covers 14 residues. V lost 0 bases to trimming and J lost 3 bases, with 8 bases between them. In nucleotides, the CDR3 is TGTGCCAGCAGTTTATCACCTAGAAAAGAGACCCAGTACTTC. This translates into CASSLSPRKETQYF.

In its sample, this clone was seen a few times. This chain uses TRBV10-2 with TRBJ2-5, with TRBD2 matching over 11 bases. The germline V gene has CDR1 WSHSY and CDR2 SAAADI. The CDR3 sequence is 15 residues long. J was trimmed by 2 bases and V by 6 bases; bases with no gene match: 5. For the CDR3, the DNA is TGCGCCAGCAGAACGACTAGCGGGGCGCAAGAGACCCAGTACTTC. Protein: CASRTTSGAQETQYF.

The CDR3 loop is CAWSVRQGREKLFF. DNA of the CDR3: TGTGCCTGGAGTGTGAGGCAGGGGAGAGAAAAACTGTTTTTT. The genes are TRBV30 and TRBJ1-4; D is possibly TRBD1 (6 bases). Between the trimmed V and J ends, which lost 0 bases and 8 bases, there was a span of 13 bases. Germline V gene sequence: CDR1 GTSNPN, CDR2 SVGIG (reference sequence). The CDR3 length is 14 residues.

The chain has TRBV4-1 and TRBJ2-1; the D gene is possibly TRBD2 (6 bases). Trimming left V 0 bases short and J 5 bases short, with 20 bases between. The length of the CDR3 is 18 residues. Per the germline V gene, CDR1 is MGHRA and CDR2 is YSYEKL. The CDR3 protein is CASSQDNCTGAFDNEQFF. CDR3 DNA sequence: TGCGCCAGCAGCCAAGATAATTGTACGGGAGCCTTTGACAATGAGCAGTTCTTC.

The V and J genes are TRBV11-2 and TRBJ2-7; possibly TRBD2 for D (6 bases). The germline V and J ends were trimmed by 4 bases and 5 bases, with 15 bases remaining between them. In germline, CDR1 is SGHAT, CDR2 FQNNGV. The CDR3 has 14 residues. The DNA for the CDR3 is TGTGCCAGCAGCTCTGGGGGAGGAGGCCACGAGCAGTACTTC. Protein product: CASSSGGGGHEQYF.

This clone occurred once. The genes are TRBV11-2 and TRBJ1-1; 8 bases agree with TRBD1. Per germline, CDR1 SGHAT and CDR2 FQNNGV. V lost 5 bases and J lost 1; bases outside the gene matches: 3. The CDR3 is 14 amino acids. The DNA for the CDR3 is TGTGCCAGCAGCCCAGGGGGCTGGAACACTGAAGCTTTCTTT. As protein: CASSPGGWNTEAFF. Using reference TRBV11-2 and TRBJ1-1 for the parts outside the CDR3, the full variable domain is EAGVAQSPRYKIIEKRQSVAFWCNPISGHATLYWYQQILGQGPKLLIQFQNNGVVDDSQLPKDRFSAERLKGVDSTLKIQPAKLEDSAVYLCASSPGGWNTEAFFGQGTRLTVV.